This passage covers 21 T cell receptor beta chains from one sample sequenced in a study of cytomegalovirus exposure and HLA in healthy donors. The PCR had 60 Vbeta and 13 Jbeta primers. The method was immunoSEQ multiplex PCR; TCRdb's version includes in-frame clones alone and lacks a portion of them. The sample holds around 120,000 clones; under 90% are singletons and the top ten take roughly 9.2%. Sequencing was done on a sample of PBMCs. The receptors originated from a female donor in good health and CMV-seropositive.

V and J are TRBV18 and TRBJ1-1; D is possibly TRBD1 (5 bases). Germline V gene lookup returns CDR1 KGHSH and CDR2 LQKENI. The CDR3 consists of 16 residues. Trimming removed 0 bases from V and 2 bases from J, with 13 bases in between. The CDR3 DNA sequence: TGTGCCAGCTCACCACCGTCCCTCGGGGGTAACACTGAAGCTTTCTTT. It translates to CASSPPSLGGNTEAFF.

V usage is TRBV10-1 and J usage is TRBJ1-2, with D unresolved. Per germline, CDR1 WNHNN and CDR2 SYGVQD (reference sequence). V was cut by 5 bases and J by 3 bases, with 10 bases left in between. This CDR3 is 13 amino acids long. Written as DNA, the CDR3 is TGCGCCAGCAGTTCCAGTCCGTACTATGGCTACACCTTC. Its protein product is CASSSSPYYGYTF.

The rearrangement uses TRBV9 and TRBJ2-2; tentative D call: TRBD2 (5 bases). CDR1 is SGDLS and CDR2 is YYNGEE in the germline V gene. The V gene lost 3 bases and the J gene lost 4 bases, with 7 bases spanning the gap. CDR3 length equals 13 residues. The CDR3 here is CASSGRGTGELFF. The CDR3 DNA sequence: TGTGCCAGCAGCGGACGGGGCACCGGGGAGCTGTTTTTT.

This rearrangement joins TRBV9 to TRBJ2-5, with a possible D match to TRBD2 (6 bases). Trimming cost V 0 bases and J 3 bases, with 9 bases left between them. This CDR3 contains 14 residues. Germline assignment: CDR1 SGDLS and CDR2 YYNGEE. The CDR3 region has the DNA TGTGCCAGCAGCGTAGAGGGGAGGAAAGAGACCCAGTACTTC. Translating it yields CASSVEGRKETQYF.

The chain joins TRBV30 to TRBJ1-2; D might be TRBD1 (5 bases). This CDR3 region has 14 residues. The germline V gene has CDR1 GTSNPN and CDR2 SVGIG (reference sequence). Deletions cut 0 bases from V and 4 bases from J, with 12 bases between. The CDR3 protein is CAWSVMGEGYGYTF. The CDR3 DNA reads TGTGCCTGGAGTGTAATGGGGGAGGGCTATGGCTACACCTTC.

This clone was seen only a few times. The CDR3 DNA reads as TGTGCCTGGGGAACAGGGCTCTCTGGAAACACCATATATTTT. Protein product: CAWGTGLSGNTIYF. V is TRBV30 and J is TRBJ1-3; D perhaps matches TRBD1 (6 bases). CDR1 is GTSNPN and CDR2 is SVGIG in the germline V gene (reference sequence). Trimming removed 5 bases at V and 0 bases at J, with 11 bases between. CDR3 length equals 14 residues.

This clone was seen just once. This chain joins TRBV6-6 and TRBJ1-3; D not resolved. CDR3 length: 16 residues. Germline CDR1 and CDR2: MNHNY and SVGAGI (reference sequence). The V and J ends lost 0 bases and 1 base respectively, with 10 bases between them. In nucleotides, the CDR3 is TGTGCCAGCAGTTACTCGCCCAAACTTTCTGGAAACACCATATATTTT. Amino acids: CASSYSPKLSGNTIYF.

Turning to this clone: The identical CDR3 is also encoded by other nucleotide sequences in the sample. The rearrangement links TRBV5-4 to TRBJ1-3; D call uncertain. CDR3 length: 13 amino acids. Germline lookup yields CDR1 SGHNT and CDR2 YYREEE (reference sequence). The V gene lost 2 bases and the J gene lost 0 bases, with 3 bases spanning the gap. CDR3: CASSFNSGNTIYF. In DNA, the CDR3 is TGTGCCAGCAGCTTTAACTCTGGAAACACCATATATTTT.

The V gene is TRBV6-6, the J gene TRBJ2-3, with TRBD1 matching over 9 bases. V gave up 8 bases and J gave up 2 bases; unmatched junction bases: 8. The CDR3 consists of 15 residues. The germline CDR1 and CDR2 sequences are MNHNY and SVGAGI (reference sequence). CDR3 loop: CASSDRGGFTDTQYF. CDR3 sequence (DNA): TGTGCCAGCTCCGACAGGGGGGGATTCACAGATACGCAGTATTTT.

This chain connects TRBV5-1 to TRBJ1-5; D uncertain. The CDR3 consists of 14 residues. Germline V gives CDR1 SGHRS, CDR2 YFSETQ. V shed 0 bases and J shed 5 bases, with 9 bases lying between them. The CDR3 region has the DNA TGCGCCAGCAGCTTGGGAGGTCCTCATCAGCCCCAGCATTTT. This translates into CASSLGGPHQPQHF.

The chain couples TRBV28 to TRBJ2-6; D remains ambiguous. Germline-derived CDR1 and CDR2 are MDHEN and SYDVKM. Trimming stripped 5 bases from V and 0 bases from J, with 11 bases between. This CDR3 comprises 16 residues. CDR3 loop: CASSIIRFSGANVLTF. The CDR3 nucleotides are TGTGCCAGCAGTATTATTAGATTCTCTGGGGCCAACGTCCTGACTTTC.

The rearrangement joins TRBV6-1 to TRBJ1-6, with TRBD1 matching over 11 bases. The CDR3 loop spans 16 amino acids. The ends lost 4 bases at V and 8 bases at J; junction bases unmatched: 7. Germline V CDR1 and CDR2: MNHNS, SASEGT. CDR3 sequence: CASSAGTGGPDSPLHF. The CDR3 DNA reads TGTGCCAGCAGTGCCGGGACAGGGGGTCCGGATTCACCCCTCCACTTT.

The chain joins TRBV6-1 to TRBJ1-1, with 9 bases lining up with TRBD1. Losses at the gene ends were 4 bases for V and 4 bases for J; bases not matched to a gene: 4. The CDR3 extends over 14 amino acids. Germline V gene sequence: CDR1 MNHNS, CDR2 SASEGT. The DNA of the CDR3 is TGTGCCAGCAGTGGAGGACAGGGGTTCACTGAAGCTTTCTTT. Translated: CASSGGQGFTEAFF.

J is TRBJ2-1 and V is TRBV9, with D maybe TRBD2 (6 bases). The CDR3 consists of 14 residues. Germline CDR1 and CDR2: SGDLS and YYNGEE. V lost 3 bases, J lost 2 bases, and 9 bases lay in between. CDR3 coding DNA: TGTGCCAGCAGCGAGGGCGGGGCCTACAATGAGCAGTTCTTC. Protein product: CASSEGGAYNEQFF. Combining the CDR3 with reference TRBV9 and TRBJ2-1 gives the whole variable domain DSGVTQTPKHLITATGQRVTLRCSPRSGDLSVYWYQQSLDQGLQFLIQYYNGEERAKGNILERFSAQQFPDLHSELNLSSLELGDSALYFCASSEGGAYNEQFFGPGTRLTVL.

This chain uses TRBV27 with TRBJ1-1; the match to TRBD1 covers 7 bases. CDR1 is MNHEY, CDR2 SMNVEV, per germline (reference sequence). The CDR3 is 14 residues long. V lost 7 bases and J lost 4; bases outside the gene matches: 9. The CDR3 coding sequence is TGTGCCAGCACTTGGGACAGTAGGTTCACTGAAGCTTTCTTT. Translated: CASTWDSRFTEAFF.

V gene TRBV21-1 combines with J gene TRBJ2-7; the table names TRBD2, a call not compared with the DNA. TRBV21-1 is tagged as a pseudogene. The CDR3 extends over 17 amino acids. CDR3 sequence (DNA): TGTGCCAGCAGCAAAGCGCTAGGTAGCGGGGAAAAGAGTGAGCAGTACTTC. Residues: CASSKALGSGEKSEQYF.

V gene TRBV30 combines with J gene TRBJ2-5; tentative D call: TRBD1 (5 bases). CDR3 length: 13 residues. Germline-derived CDR1 and CDR2 are GTSNPN and SVGIG (reference sequence). V was shortened by 0 bases and J by 4 bases, with 9 bases between the two germline ends. This chain's CDR3 is CAWSVLGPETQYF. In nucleotides, the CDR3 is TGTGCCTGGAGTGTACTGGGGCCAGAGACCCAGTACTTC.

Notes on this clone: Different DNA sequences within this sample yield the same CDR3. The chain joins TRBV30 to TRBJ1-6, with D possibly being TRBD1 (5 bases). The CDR3 is 13 amino acids. Germline loops: CDR1 GTSNPN, CDR2 SVGIG (reference sequence). V was cut by 3 bases and J by 13 bases, with 16 bases left in between. The CDR3 loop is CAWRDTINSPLHF. Written as DNA, the CDR3 is TGTGCCTGGAGGGACACTATTAACTCCCCCCTCCACTTT.

The V call is TRBV10-3, the J call TRBJ1-2; D perhaps matches TRBD1 (6 bases). From germline, CDR1 is ENHRY and CDR2 SYGVKD. Trimming left V 0 bases short and J 8 bases short, with 16 bases between. This CDR3 is built from 15 residues. The DNA for the CDR3 is TGTGCCATCAGTGAGTCGAGGGCAGGGGTCGAAGGCTACACCTTC. Protein product: CAISESRAGVEGYTF.

This sequence joins TRBV6-5 and TRBJ1-2; 7 bases are shared with TRBD1. The V and J ends lost 8 bases and 8 bases, in that order; junction bases with no gene match: 8. Looked up from germline, CDR1 is MNHEY and CDR2 is SVGAGI. The CDR3 totals 12 residues. The CDR3 DNA reads TGTGCCAGCTTGTCACAGGGGAAGGGCTACACCTTC. Translating it yields CASLSQGKGYTF.

A single count supports this clone. The V call is TRBV7-7, the J call TRBJ1-5; a possible D gene is TRBD1 (5 bases). Trimming shortened V by 1 base and J by 2 bases, and 15 bases separated the two germline ends. Germline CDR1 is SSHAT and CDR2 is FNYEAQ (reference sequence). This CDR3 is 17 amino acids long. In nucleotides, the CDR3 is TGTGCCAGCAGCTTAGTGGTATGGACATCATGCAATCAGCCCCAGCATTTT. Amino acids: CASSLVVWTSCNQPQHF. The complete variable domain, with remaining parts taken from reference TRBV7-7 and TRBJ1-5, reads GAGVSQSPRYKVTKRGQDVTLRCDPISSHATLYWYQQALGQGPEFLTYFNYEAQPDKSGLPSDRFSAERPEGSISTLTIQRTEQRDSAMYRCASSLVVWTSCNQPQHFGDGTRLSIL.